This is a list of T cell receptor beta chains from one sample in a study of shared clonotypes between healthy human individuals. Sequenced by immunoSEQ multiplex PCR; TCRdb stores in-frame clones only, minus some. This repertoire shows 2,500,000 or so clones, approximately 93% found once; its top ten account for about 0.38%. The specimen sequenced was naive CD4+ T cells from PBMCs. These receptors all stem from a young man in good health. Some clones in this sample may be carry-over from other donors' samples. Both conserved end residues are part of each CDR3. The D gene is left open where the match is weak. Not all rows give a size; the values are once, few, many and, for expanded clones, a class.

CDR3 | J | size | D | V
CASSPDGNQPQHF | TRBJ1-5 | once | NA | TRBV5-4
CASSRLTGGCHEQYF | TRBJ2-7 | NA | NA | TRBV21-1
CASSFERGHRDEQFF | TRBJ2-1 | NA | NA | TRBV5-1
CASRLFLGRWECGTDTQYF | TRBJ2-3 | once | NA | TRBV12-2
CASSLIPSGTHEQYF | TRBJ2-7 | NA | TRBD2 | TRBV7-2
CSVRQNEQFF | TRBJ2-1 | NA | NA | TRBV20-1
CASSFRGTTGELFF | TRBJ2-2 | NA | NA | TRBV7-9
CASSLVGGSNTGELFF | TRBJ2-2 | NA | TRBD2 | TRBV11-3
CASSPLAGATDTQYF | TRBJ2-3 | once | TRBD2 | TRBV5-6
CASSSLGGEGVKNTEAFF | TRBJ1-1 | once | NA | TRBV18
CSAPTPREQFF | TRBJ2-1 | NA | NA | TRBV20-1
CASSPGTDWNTEAFF | TRBJ1-1 | NA | NA | TRBV4-2
CASSPYQETPNTEAFF | TRBJ1-1 | NA | NA | TRBV18
CASSAGPPYGELFF | TRBJ2-2 | NA | NA | TRBV7-9
CASSVEGGTQYF | TRBJ2-5 | NA | NA | TRBV9
CASRTGIGGGDEKLFF | TRBJ1-4 | few | NA | TRBV5-1
CASSLAGRGQFF | TRBJ2-1 | NA | NA | TRBV7-9
CASRPWGADTEAFF | TRBJ1-1 | NA | NA | TRBV6-5
CASSLESPPGTSGIQYF | TRBJ2-4 | NA | NA | TRBV5-1
CASSLSVGATEETQYF | TRBJ2-5 | NA | NA | TRBV27
CASSFLAGVDGEQFF | TRBJ2-1 | once | TRBD2 | TRBV5-1
CASSLSPISGNTIYF | TRBJ1-3 | few | NA | TRBV28
CASSSLLSGSSYNEQFF | TRBJ2-1 | NA | TRBD2 | TRBV7-8
CSVNTGDYGYTF | TRBJ1-2 | NA | TRBD1 | TRBV29-1
CASGSWGGNQPQHF | TRBJ1-5 | NA | NA | TRBV28
CASRISGRNPYEQYF | TRBJ2-7 | NA | TRBD2 | TRBV6-5
CASSDLTGGTLNQPQHF | TRBJ1-5 | NA | TRBD1 | TRBV2
CASSLGVAGGGSSYEQYF | TRBJ2-7 | NA | TRBD2 | TRBV7-9
CASRNGDSTYEQYF | TRBJ2-7 | NA | TRBD1 | TRBV19
CASSLVVAGHEGYTF | TRBJ1-2 | NA | NA | TRBV5-4
CASSDQSFWQPQHF | TRBJ1-5 | few | NA | TRBV6-1
CASSIPPGQGEYEQYF | TRBJ2-7 | NA | TRBD1 | TRBV19
CASRTSDRAVGTEAFF | TRBJ1-1 | NA | TRBD1 | TRBV2
CASKGVPGELFF | TRBJ2-2 | NA | NA | TRBV28
CASSSTGLPIYEQYF | NA | NA | NA | TRBV28
CASSQGNQPQHF | TRBJ1-5 | NA | NA | TRBV28
CASSQDGGFLNEQFF | TRBJ2-1 | NA | NA | TRBV4-1
CATNGQGNQPQHF | TRBJ1-5 | few | TRBD1 | TRBV19
CAWTRGPYTEAFF | TRBJ1-1 | NA | NA | TRBV30
CASSLVEDAGRHF | TRBJ1-5 | NA | NA | TRBV7-8
CASTSGYGYEQYF | TRBJ2-7 | NA | NA | TRBV28
CASSKRGPETQYF | TRBJ2-5 | NA | NA | TRBV21-1
CAWSVIRQANYGYTF | TRBJ1-2 | NA | NA | TRBV30
CAWSQTGGETQYF | TRBJ2-5 | NA | TRBD1 | TRBV30
CASSSVTGQRPYGYTF | TRBJ1-2 | NA | TRBD1 | TRBV7-8
CASETGRPDSNQPQHF | TRBJ1-5 | NA | NA | TRBV19
CASSGWEKQWNEQFF | TRBJ2-1 | NA | NA | TRBV19
CASSAIRGASYEQYF | NA | once | NA | TRBV14
CASSLTWGPSVYGYTF | TRBJ1-2 | NA | NA | TRBV28
CASSLGANQPQHF | TRBJ1-5 | NA | NA | TRBV7-3
CASSIGARAPQYF | TRBJ2-7 | NA | NA | TRBV19
CASSRGTYGRDTQYF | TRBJ2-3 | NA | NA | TRBV6-1
CASGQGPSGANVLTF | TRBJ2-6 | once | TRBD1 | TRBV19